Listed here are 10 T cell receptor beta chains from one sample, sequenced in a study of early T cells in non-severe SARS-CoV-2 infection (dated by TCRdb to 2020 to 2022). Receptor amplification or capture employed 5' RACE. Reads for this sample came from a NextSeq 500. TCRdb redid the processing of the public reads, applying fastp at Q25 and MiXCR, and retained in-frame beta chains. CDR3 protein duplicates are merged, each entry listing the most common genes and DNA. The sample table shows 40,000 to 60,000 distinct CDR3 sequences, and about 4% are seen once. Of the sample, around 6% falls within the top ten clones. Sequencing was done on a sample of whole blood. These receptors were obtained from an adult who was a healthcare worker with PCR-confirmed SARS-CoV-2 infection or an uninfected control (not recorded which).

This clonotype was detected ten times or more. The CDR3 nucleotides are TGTGCCAGCAGCCAAGCAGGGTTTGACAATCAGCCCCAGCATTTT. It is translated as CASSQAGFDNQPQHF. The rearrangement links TRBV3-1 to TRBJ1-5; D may be TRBD1 (5 bases). The CDR3 runs to 15 residues. Germline V gene data show CDR1 as LGHDT and CDR2 as YNNKEL (reference sequence). Trimming pared 1 base from V and 3 bases from J, leaving 10 bases between.

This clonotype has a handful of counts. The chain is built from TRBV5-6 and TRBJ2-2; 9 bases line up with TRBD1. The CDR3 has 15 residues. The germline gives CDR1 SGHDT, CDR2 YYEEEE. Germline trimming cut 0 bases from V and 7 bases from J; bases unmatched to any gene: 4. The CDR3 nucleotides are TGTGCCAGCAGCTTGGAAAACAGGGGGCACGGGGAGCTGTTTTTT. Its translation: CASSLENRGHGELFF. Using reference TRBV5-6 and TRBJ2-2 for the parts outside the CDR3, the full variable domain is DAGVTQSPTHLIKTRGQQVTLRCSPKSGHDTVSWYQQALGQGPQFIFQYYEEEERQRGNFPDRFSGHQFPNYSSELNVNALLLGDSALYLCASSLENRGHGELFFGEGSRLTVL.

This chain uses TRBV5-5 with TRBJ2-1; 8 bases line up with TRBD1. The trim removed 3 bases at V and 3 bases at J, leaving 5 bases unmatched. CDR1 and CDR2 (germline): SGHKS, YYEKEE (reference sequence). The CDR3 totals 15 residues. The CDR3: CASSSRTGSYNEQFF. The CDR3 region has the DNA TGTGCCAGCAGCTCCCGGACAGGGAGCTACAATGAGCAGTTCTTC.

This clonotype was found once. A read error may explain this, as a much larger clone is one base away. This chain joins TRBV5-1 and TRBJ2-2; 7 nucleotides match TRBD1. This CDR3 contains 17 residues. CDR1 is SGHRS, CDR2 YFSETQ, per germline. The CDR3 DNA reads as TGCGCCAGCAGCTTGGGGGACAGCGGCCGGGGCACCAGGGAGCTGTTTTTT. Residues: CASSLGDSGRGTRELFF. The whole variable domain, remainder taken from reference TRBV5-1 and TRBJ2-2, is KAGVTQTPRYLIKTRGQQVTLSCSPISGHRSVSWYQQTPGQGLQFLFEYFSETQRNKGNFPGRFSGRQFSNSRSEMNVSTLELGDSALYLCASSLGDSGRGTRELFFGEGSRLTVL.

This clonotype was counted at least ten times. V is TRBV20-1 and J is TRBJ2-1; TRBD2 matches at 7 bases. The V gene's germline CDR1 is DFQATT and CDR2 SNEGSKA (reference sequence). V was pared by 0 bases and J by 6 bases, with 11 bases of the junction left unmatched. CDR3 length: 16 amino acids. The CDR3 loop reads CSARDLRRERGNEQFF. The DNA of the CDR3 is TGCAGTGCTAGAGATCTCCGGCGGGAGAGAGGCAATGAGCAGTTCTTC.

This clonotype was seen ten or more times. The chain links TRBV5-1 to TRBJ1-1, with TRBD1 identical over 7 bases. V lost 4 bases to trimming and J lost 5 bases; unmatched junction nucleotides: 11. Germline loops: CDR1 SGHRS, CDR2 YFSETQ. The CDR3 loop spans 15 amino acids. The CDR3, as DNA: TGCGCCAGCAGCCCCCCGGGACAGATGGGGACTGAAGCTTTCTTT. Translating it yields CASSPPGQMGTEAFF.

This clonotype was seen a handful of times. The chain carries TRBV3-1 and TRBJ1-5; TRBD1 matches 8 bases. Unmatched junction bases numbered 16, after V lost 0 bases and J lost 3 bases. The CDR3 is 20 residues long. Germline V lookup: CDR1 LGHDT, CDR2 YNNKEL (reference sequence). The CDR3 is CASSQEGTGKGVRNNQPQHF. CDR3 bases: TGTGCCAGCAGCCAAGAAGGGACAGGAAAGGGCGTTAGGAACAATCAGCCCCAGCATTTT.

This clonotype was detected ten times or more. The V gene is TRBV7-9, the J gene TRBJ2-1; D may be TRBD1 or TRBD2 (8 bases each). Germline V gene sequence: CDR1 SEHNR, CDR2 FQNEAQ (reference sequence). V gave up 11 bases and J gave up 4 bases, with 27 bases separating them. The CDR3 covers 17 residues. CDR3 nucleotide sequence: TGTGCCGGCGACAGGGGCCAGAGCGGGGGCCCTTACAATGAGCAGTTCTTC. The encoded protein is CAGDRGQSGGPYNEQFF.

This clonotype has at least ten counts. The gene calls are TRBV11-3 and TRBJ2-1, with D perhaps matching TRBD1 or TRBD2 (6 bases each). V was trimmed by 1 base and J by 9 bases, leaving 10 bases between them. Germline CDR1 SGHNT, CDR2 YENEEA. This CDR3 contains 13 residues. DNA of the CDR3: TGTGCCAGCAGCTTAGGGGGGGCAGGTGAGCAGTTCTTC. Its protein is CASSLGGAGEQFF. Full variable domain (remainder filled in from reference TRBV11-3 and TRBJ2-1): EAGVVQSPRYKIIEKKQPVAFWCNPISGHNTLYWYLQNLGQGPELLIRYENEEAVDDSQLPKDRFSAERLKGVDSTLKIQPAELGDSAVYLCASSLGGAGEQFFGPGTRLTVL.

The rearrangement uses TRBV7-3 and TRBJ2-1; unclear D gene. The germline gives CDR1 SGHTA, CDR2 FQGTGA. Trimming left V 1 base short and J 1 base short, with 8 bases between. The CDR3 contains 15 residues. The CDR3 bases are TGTGCCAGCAGCTTAAACCCACATTCCTACAATGAGCAGTTCTTC. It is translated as CASSLNPHSYNEQFF.